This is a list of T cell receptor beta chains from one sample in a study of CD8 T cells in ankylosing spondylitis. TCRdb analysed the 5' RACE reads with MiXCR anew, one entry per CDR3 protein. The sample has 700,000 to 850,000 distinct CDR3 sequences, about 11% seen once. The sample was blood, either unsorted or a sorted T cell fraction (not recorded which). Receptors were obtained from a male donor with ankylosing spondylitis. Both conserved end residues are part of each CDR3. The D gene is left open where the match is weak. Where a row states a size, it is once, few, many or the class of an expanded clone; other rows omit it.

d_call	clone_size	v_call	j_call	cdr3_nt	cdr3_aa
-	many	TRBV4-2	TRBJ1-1	TGTGCCAGCAGCCAAGATCTTGTATTTGGAAACAGTGAAGCTTTCTTT	CASSQDLVFGNSEAFF
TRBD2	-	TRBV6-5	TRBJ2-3	TGTGCCAGCAGTTATGAAAGACTAGCGGGGGGTGGGAATACGCAGTATTTT	CASSYERLAGGGNTQYF
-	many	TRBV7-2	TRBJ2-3	TGTGCCAGCAGCTTAGTAACTACCACAGATACGCAGTATTTT	CASSLVTTTDTQYF
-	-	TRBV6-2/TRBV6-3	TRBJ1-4	TGTGCCAGCAGCATGGGACGGACTAATGAAAAACTGTTTTTT	CASSMGRTNEKLFF
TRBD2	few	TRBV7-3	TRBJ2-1	TGTGCCAGCAGCTTAACTAGCGGGGGTGGTGAGCAGTTCTTC	CASSLTSGGGEQFF
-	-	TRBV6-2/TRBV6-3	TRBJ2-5	TGTGCCAGCAAAACTATAGGGACCCAGTACTTC	CASKTIGTQYF
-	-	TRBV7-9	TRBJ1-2	TGTGCCAGCAGCTTACTGCAGGGAACTACCTACACCTTC	CASSLLQGTTYTF
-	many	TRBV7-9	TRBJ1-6	TGTGCCAGCAGCTCACAGGGAGATTCACCCCTCCACTTT	CASSSQGDSPLHF
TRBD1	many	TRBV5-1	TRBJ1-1	TGCGCCAGCAGCTTTGACAGGGCGGTTGAAGCTTTCTTT	CASSFDRAVEAFF
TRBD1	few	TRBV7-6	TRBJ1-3	TGTGCCAGCAGCTTTGGACCTAGGGGGCCAGGAAACACCATATATTTT	CASSFGPRGPGNTIYF
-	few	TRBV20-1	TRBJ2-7	TGCAGTGCTAGAGCTGAGATTTACGACGAGCAGTACTTC	CSARAEIYDEQYF
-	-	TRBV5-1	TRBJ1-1	TGCGCCAGCAGTAACGGGGGCATGAACACTGAAGCTTTCTTT	CASSNGGMNTEAFF
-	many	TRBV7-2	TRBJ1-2	TGTGCCACACAGGCACGTAACTATGGCTACACCTTC	CATQARNYGYTF
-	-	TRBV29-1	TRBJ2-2	TGCAGCGTCCTTGCGGGGGCCACTATGAACACCGGGGAGCTGTTTTTT	CSVLAGATMNTGELFF
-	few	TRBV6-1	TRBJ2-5	TGTGCCAGCAGACTGAATCTCGGGAACCAAGAGACCCAGTACTTC	CASRLNLGNQETQYF
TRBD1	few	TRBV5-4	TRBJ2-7	TGTGCCAGCAGCTTCTACAGGACAGGTTCCTACGAGCAGTACTTC	CASSFYRTGSYEQYF
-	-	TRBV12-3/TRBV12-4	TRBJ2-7	TGTGCCAGCAGTCCTCTGCGACAGGAGCAGTACTTC	CASSPLRQEQYF
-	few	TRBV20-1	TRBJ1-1	TGCAGTGCCAAAGTGGGGGGCGAGTCCACTGAAGCTTTCTTT	CSAKVGGESTEAFF
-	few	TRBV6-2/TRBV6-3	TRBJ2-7	TGTGCCAGCAGTTACTCAGCGGTAGAGCAGTACTTC	CASSYSAVEQYF
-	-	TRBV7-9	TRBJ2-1	TGTGCCAGCAGTTTTGGGGCGGACAATGAGCAGTTCTTC	CASSFGADNEQFF
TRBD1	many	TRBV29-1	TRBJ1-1	TGCAGCGCAGCAGGGGGCCTTGACACTGAAGCTTTCTTT	CSAAGGLDTEAFF
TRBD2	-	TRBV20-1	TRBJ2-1	TGCAGTGCTAGAGTGGTTGGGCTAGCGGGAGGGCCGGGGTACAATGAGCAGTTCTTC	CSARVVGLAGGPGYNEQFF
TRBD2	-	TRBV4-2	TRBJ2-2	TGTGCCAGCAGCTTCTCTAGCGGGAGCGACACCGGGGAGCTGTTTTTT	CASSFSSGSDTGELFF
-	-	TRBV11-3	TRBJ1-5	TGTGCCAGCAGCTTAGATGGGACGGGGCTTGTTCAGCCCCAGCATTTT	CASSLDGTGLVQPQHF
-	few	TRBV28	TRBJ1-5	TGTGCCAGCAGTTTAAGGCAACAGCCCCAGCATTTT	CASSLRQQPQHF
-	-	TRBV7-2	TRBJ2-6	TGTGCCAGCAGCTCGCCACGACAGGAGGCTGGGGCCAACGTCCTGACTTTC	CASSSPRQEAGANVLTF
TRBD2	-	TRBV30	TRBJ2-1	TGTGCCTCCCGCGGGGGGGCCTCTTGGGGAAATGAGCAGTTCTTC	CASRGGASWGNEQFF
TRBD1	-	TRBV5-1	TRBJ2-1	TGCGCCAGCGTGCGGGACAGGGTGTTCAATGAGCAGTTCTTC	CASVRDRVFNEQFF
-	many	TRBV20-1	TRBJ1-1	TGCAGTGCGCGACAGTCATCGAACACTGAAGCTTTCTTT	CSARQSSNTEAFF
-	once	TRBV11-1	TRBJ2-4	TGTGCCAGCAGCTCCGCTGGTGGAGCCAAAAACATTCAGTACTTC	CASSSAGGAKNIQYF
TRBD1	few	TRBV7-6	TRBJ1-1	TGTGCCAGCAGCCTGAGGACAGGGCAAGACACTGAAGCTTTCTTT	CASSLRTGQDTEAFF
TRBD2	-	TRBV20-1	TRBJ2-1	TGCAGTGCAACCGGACTAGCGGGGGCCACCTACAATGAGCAGTTCTTC	CSATGLAGATYNEQFF
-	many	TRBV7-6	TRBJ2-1	TGTGCCAGCAGCCCCTTCGGGAGGGGGCTAGGCAATGAGCAGTTCTTC	CASSPFGRGLGNEQFF
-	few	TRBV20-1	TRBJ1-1	TGCAGTGCTATCCCATCGGCGATTTACACTGAAGCTTTCTTT	CSAIPSAIYTEAFF
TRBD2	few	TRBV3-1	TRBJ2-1	TGTGCCAGCAGCCCCAAAAGGGGGACTAGCCAGTACAATGAGCAGTTCTTC	CASSPKRGTSQYNEQFF
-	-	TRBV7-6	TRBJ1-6	TGTGCCAGCAGCTCTCGGGCAGTGTGGAATTCACCCCTCCACTTT	CASSSRAVWNSPLHF
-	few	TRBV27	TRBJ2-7	TGTGCCAGCAGTCCTCAGGAGGTTTACGAGCAGTACTTC	CASSPQEVYEQYF
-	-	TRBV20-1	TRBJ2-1	TGCAGTGCTCCGGGACACCAGAATGAGCAGTTCTTC	CSAPGHQNEQFF
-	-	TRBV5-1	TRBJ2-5	TGCGCCAGCAGCGTACAGGGATGGGAGACCCAGTACTTC	CASSVQGWETQYF
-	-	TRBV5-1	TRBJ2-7	TGCGCCAGCAGCCCCACCCCAGGGAACGCCGACGAGCAGTACTTC	CASSPTPGNADEQYF
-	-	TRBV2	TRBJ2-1	TGTGCCAGCAGTGAAAATCTAGCTAATGAGCAGTTCTTC	CASSENLANEQFF
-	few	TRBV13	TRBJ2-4	TGTGCCAGCAGCTTGAACAGGGATGTAAACATTCAGTACTTC	CASSLNRDVNIQYF
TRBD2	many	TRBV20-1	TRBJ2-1	TGCAGTGCTCCCTTTCGCGGGAGGACCTACAATGAGCAGTTCTTC	CSAPFRGRTYNEQFF
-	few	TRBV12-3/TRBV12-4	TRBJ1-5	TGTGCCAGCAGTTTAGCGCCGGGGGGCCTTCAGCCCCAGCATTTT	CASSLAPGGLQPQHF
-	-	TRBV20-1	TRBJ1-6	TGCAGTGCTAGAGATCGGTTGCGTGGGGGATATAATTCACCCCTCCACTTT	CSARDRLRGGYNSPLHF
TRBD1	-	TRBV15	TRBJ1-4	TGTGCCACCAGCAGAGAGGGGGACAGATATGAAAAACTGTTTTTT	CATSREGDRYEKLFF
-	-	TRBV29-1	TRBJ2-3	TGCAGCGTTTCCCCCTCTAGCACTGATACGCAGTATTTT	CSVSPSSTDTQYF
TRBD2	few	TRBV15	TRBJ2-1	TGTGCCACCAGCGTGACTAGCGGGAGCGTTGAGCAGTTCTTC	CATSVTSGSVEQFF
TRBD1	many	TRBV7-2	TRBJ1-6	TGTGCCAGCAGCCGGAGGGACAGCTCCTATAATTCACCCCTCCACTTT	CASSRRDSSYNSPLHF
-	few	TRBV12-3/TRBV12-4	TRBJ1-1	TGTGCCAGCAGTTCGTCAGGGAATGAAGCTTTCTTT	CASSSSGNEAFF
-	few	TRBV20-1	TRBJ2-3	TGCAGTGCGACGCCTAACACAGATACGCAGTATTTT	CSATPNTDTQYF
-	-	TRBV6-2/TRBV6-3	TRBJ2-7	TGTGCCAGCAGTTACCCTTTAGATGGCTACGAGCAGTACTTC	CASSYPLDGYEQYF
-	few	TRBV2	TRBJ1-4	TGTGCCAGCACTGACCGCAGCAAAAATGAAAAACTGTTTTTT	CASTDRSKNEKLFF